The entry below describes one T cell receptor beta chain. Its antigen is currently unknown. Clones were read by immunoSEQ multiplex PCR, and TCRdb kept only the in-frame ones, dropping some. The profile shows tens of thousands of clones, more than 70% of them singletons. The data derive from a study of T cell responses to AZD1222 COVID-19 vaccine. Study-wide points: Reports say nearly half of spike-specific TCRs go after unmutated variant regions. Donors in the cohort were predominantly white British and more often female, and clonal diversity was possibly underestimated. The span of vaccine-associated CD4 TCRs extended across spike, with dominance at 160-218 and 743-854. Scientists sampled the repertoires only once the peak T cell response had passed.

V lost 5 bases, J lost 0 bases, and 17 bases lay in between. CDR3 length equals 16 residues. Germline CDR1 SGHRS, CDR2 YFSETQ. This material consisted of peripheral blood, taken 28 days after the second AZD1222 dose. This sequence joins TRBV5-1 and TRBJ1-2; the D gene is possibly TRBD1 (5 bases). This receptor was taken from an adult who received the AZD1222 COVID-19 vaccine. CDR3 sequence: CASSSGSQGANYGYTF. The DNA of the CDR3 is TGCGCCAGCAGTAGCGGGAGTCAGGGAGCTAACTATGGCTACACCTTC.